These T cell receptor beta chains were read from a single sample in a study of T cell responses to AZD1222 COVID-19 vaccine. This table comes from immunoSEQ multiplex PCR, and its TCRdb copy is limited to in-frame clones, with some not included. The sample shows approximately 150,000 clones, 86% of them seen only once. This sample comprised peripheral blood, obtained 28 days after the second AZD1222 dose. All receptors come from an adult who received the AZD1222 COVID-19 vaccine. Both conserved end residues are part of each CDR3. The D gene is left open where the match is weak. For some rows the clone size is stated as once, few or many, or as a class when expanded; others skip it.

V gene	D gene	clone size	J gene	CDR3 DNA	CDR3 protein
TRBV30	NA	NA	TRBJ1-5	TGTGCCTGGAGTGTAGCGAATCAGCCCCAGCATTTT	CAWSVANQPQHF
TRBV29-1	NA	once	TRBJ1-1	TGCAGCTTTAGGGCCGAGAGGTTCACTGAAGCTTTCTTT	CSFRAERFTEAFF
TRBV6-5	NA	once	TRBJ1-5	TGTGCCAGCGCTGAGGGCGGCTATAATCAGCCCCAGCATTTT	CASAEGGYNQPQHF
TRBV2	NA	NA	TRBJ2-1	TGTGCCAGCAACGAAGGCGCCCCCGGCCCCCAGTTCTTC	CASNEGAPGPQFF
TRBV5-6	TRBD1	NA	TRBJ1-1	TGTGCCAGCAGCTTGGTGGACAGGGCTTACACTGAAGCTTTCTTT	CASSLVDRAYTEAFF
TRBV13	TRBD2	NA	TRBJ2-1	TGTGCCAGCAGCCCTGGGACTAGGCGTCAAAATGAGCAGTTCTTC	CASSPGTRRQNEQFF
TRBV7-2	TRBD1	NA	TRBJ1-4	TGTGCCAGCAGCCCCTGGGGGACAGCTAATGAAAAACTGTTTTTT	CASSPWGTANEKLFF
TRBV14	NA	NA	TRBJ2-1	TGTGCCAGCAGCTCCCCGACTAGGAGCTCCTACAATGAGCAGTTCTTC	CASSSPTRSSYNEQFF
TRBV5-1	NA	NA	TRBJ2-7	TGCGCCAGCAGCTTCACAGGGAACCACGAGCAGTACTTC	CASSFTGNHEQYF
TRBV11-3	NA	NA	TRBJ2-4	TGTGCCAGCAGCTTAGTGATCCGCCTGACCCCGGGGCCCTTC	CASSLVIRLTPGPF
TRBV9	TRBD1	NA	TRBJ1-6	TGTGCCAGCAGCGCTTCGACAGGGGCCTATAATTCACCCCTCCACTTT	CASSASTGAYNSPLHF
TRBV11-2	NA	NA	TRBJ2-1	TGTGCCAGCAGCTTATCGGGGGTAGGTTGGAATGAGCAGTTCTTC	CASSLSGVGWNEQFF
TRBV6-6	NA	NA	TRBJ2-7	TGTGCCAGCAGTTACTCGATAGGTTACGAGCAGTACTTC	CASSYSIGYEQYF
TRBV18	NA	NA	TRBJ2-7	TGTGCCAGCTCGACTGTAACCTACGAGCAGTACTTC	CASSTVTYEQYF
TRBV2	TRBD1	few	TRBJ1-1	TGTGCCAGCAGTCCTAGGACAGGGGGCCCCCCTGAAGCTTTCTTT	CASSPRTGGPPEAFF
TRBV4-1	NA	NA	TRBJ2-1	TGCGCCAGCAGCCAAGTCTTAAACTCCTACAATGAGCAGTTCTTC	CASSQVLNSYNEQFF
TRBV18	NA	NA	TRBJ2-7	TGTGCCAGCTCTCCCGCCCCCTACGAGCAGTACTTC	CASSPAPYEQYF